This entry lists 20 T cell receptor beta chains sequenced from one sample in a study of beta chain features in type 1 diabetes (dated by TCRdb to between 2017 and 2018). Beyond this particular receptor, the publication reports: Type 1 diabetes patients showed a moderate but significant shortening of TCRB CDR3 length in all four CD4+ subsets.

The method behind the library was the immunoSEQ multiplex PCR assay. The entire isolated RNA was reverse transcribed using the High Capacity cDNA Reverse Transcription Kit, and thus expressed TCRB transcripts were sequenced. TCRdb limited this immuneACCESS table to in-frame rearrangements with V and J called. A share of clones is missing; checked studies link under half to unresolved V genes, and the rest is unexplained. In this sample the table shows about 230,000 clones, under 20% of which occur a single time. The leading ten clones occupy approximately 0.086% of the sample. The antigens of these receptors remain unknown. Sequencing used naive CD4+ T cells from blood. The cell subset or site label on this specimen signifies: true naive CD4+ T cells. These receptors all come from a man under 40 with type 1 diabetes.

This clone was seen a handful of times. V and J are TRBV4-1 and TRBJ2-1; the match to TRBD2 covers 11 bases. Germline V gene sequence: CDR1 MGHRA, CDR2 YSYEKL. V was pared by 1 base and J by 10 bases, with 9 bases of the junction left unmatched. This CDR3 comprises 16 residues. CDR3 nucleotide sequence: TGCGCCAGCAGCCAAGTAGTAGCGGGAGGGTTAAGGGAGCAGTTCTTC. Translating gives CASSQVVAGGLREQFF.

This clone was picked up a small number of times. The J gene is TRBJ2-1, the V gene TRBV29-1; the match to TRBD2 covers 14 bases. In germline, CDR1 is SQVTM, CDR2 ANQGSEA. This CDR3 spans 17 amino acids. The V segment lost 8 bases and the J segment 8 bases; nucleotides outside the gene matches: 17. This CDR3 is CSPSEGVGTSGSYEQFF. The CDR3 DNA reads TGCAGCCCCTCGGAGGGGGTCGGGACTAGCGGGAGCTATGAGCAGTTCTTC.

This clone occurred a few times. In nucleotides, the CDR3 is TGCGCCAGCAGCCAAGGCCCTGGCAGGACTTTGCGCTTGAAGACCCAGTACTTC. The encoded protein is CASSQGPGRTLRLKTQYF. The J gene is TRBJ2-5, the V gene TRBV4-1; tentative D call: TRBD2 (5 bases). The CDR3 spans 18 residues. V dropped 1 base and J dropped 6 bases, with 24 bases sitting between them. Germline CDR1 and CDR2: MGHRA and YSYEKL.

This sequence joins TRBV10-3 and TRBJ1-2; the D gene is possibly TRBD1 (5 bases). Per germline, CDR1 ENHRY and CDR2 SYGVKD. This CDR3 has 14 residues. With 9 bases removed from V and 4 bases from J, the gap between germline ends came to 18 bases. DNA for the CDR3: TGTGCCATGAGGACCGGGGTTGGGGGCTATGGCTACACCTTC. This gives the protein CAMRTGVGGYGYTF.

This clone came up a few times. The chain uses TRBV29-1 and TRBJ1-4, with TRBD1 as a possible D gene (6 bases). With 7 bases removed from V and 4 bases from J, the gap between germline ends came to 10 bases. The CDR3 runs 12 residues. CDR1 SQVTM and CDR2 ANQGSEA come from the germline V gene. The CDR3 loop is CSDNRDNEKLFF. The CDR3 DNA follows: TGCAGCGATAACAGGGATAATGAAAAACTGTTTTTT.

Here the CDR3 reads CASSQDRGMNTEAFF. The CDR3 bases are TGCGCCAGCAGCCAAGACAGGGGGATGAACACTGAAGCTTTCTTT. V usage is TRBV4-3 and J usage is TRBJ1-1; 7 nucleotides agree with TRBD1. The CDR3 is 15 amino acids. With V trimmed by 0 bases and J by 0 bases, 1 base remained unmatched. From germline, CDR1 is LGHNA and CDR2 YSLEER.

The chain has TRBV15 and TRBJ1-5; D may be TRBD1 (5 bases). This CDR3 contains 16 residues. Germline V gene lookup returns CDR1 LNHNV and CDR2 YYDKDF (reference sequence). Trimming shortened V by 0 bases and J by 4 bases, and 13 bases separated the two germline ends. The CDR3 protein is CATSRDLGQGNQPQHF. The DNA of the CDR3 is TGTGCCACCAGCAGAGATCTGGGGCAGGGAAATCAGCCCCAGCATTTT.

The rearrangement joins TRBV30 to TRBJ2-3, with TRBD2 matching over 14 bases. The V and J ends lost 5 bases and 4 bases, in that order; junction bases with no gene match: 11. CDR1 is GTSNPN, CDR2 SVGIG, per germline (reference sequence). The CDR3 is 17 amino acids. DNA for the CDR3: TGTGCCTGGGACAGGGATAGACTAGCGGGAGGGGCAGATACGCAGTATTTT. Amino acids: CAWDRDRLAGGADTQYF.

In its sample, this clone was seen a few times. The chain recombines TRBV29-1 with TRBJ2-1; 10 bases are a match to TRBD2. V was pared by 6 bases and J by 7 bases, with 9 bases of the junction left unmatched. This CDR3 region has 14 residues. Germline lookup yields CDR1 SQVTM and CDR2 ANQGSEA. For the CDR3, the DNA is TGCAGCGTCGGTCTCAGACTAGCGGGTAATGAGCAGTTCTTC. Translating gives CSVGLRLAGNEQFF.

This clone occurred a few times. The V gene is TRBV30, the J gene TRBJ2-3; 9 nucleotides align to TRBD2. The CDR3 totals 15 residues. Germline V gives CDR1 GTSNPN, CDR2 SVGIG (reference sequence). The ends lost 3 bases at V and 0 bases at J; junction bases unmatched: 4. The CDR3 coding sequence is TGTGCCTGGAGCCGACTAGCGGCTAGCACAGATACGCAGTATTTT. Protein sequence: CAWSRLAASTDTQYF.

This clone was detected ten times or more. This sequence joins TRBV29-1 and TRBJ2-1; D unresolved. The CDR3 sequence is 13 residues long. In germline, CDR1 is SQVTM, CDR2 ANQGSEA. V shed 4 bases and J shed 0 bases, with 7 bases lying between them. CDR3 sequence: CSVAESSYNEQFF. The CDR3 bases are TGCAGCGTTGCGGAGAGCTCCTACAATGAGCAGTTCTTC.

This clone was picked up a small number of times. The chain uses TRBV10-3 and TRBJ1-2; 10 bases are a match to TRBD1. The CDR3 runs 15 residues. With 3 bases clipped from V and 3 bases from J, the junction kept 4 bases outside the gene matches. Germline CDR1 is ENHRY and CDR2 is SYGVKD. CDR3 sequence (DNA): TGTGCCATCAGTGATTCCGGGACAGGGGACTATGGCTACACCTTC. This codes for CAISDSGTGDYGYTF.

The CDR3 here is CATSRGSGGANEQYF. In nucleotides, the CDR3 is TGTGCCACCAGCAGAGGGTCGGGGGGCGCGAACGAGCAGTACTTC. V gene TRBV15 combines with J gene TRBJ2-7; a possible D gene is TRBD2 (7 bases). The germline V gene has CDR1 LNHNV and CDR2 YYDKDF (reference sequence). The V end was cut by 1 base, the J end by 5 bases, with 15 bases between. CDR3 length: 15 amino acids.

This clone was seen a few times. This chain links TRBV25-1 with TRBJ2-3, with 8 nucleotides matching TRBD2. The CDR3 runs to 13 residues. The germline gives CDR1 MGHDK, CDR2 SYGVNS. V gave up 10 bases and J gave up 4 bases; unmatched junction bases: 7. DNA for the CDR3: TGTGCCACTCGACTTAGCGGGGCAGATACGCAGTATTTT. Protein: CATRLSGADTQYF.

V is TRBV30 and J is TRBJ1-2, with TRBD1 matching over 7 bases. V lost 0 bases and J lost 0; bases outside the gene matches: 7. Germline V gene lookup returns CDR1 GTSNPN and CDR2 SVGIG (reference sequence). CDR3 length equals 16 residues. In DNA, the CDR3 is TGTGCCTGGAGTGTAGGAGGGGGCAAAACTAACTATGGCTACACCTTC. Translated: CAWSVGGGKTNYGYTF. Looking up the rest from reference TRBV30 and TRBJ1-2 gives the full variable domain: SQTIHQWPATLVQPVGSPLSLECTVEGTSNPNLYWYRQAAGRGLQLLFYSVGIGQISSEVPQNLSASRPQDRQFILSSKKLLLSDSGFYLCAWSVGGGKTNYGYTFGSGTRLTVV.

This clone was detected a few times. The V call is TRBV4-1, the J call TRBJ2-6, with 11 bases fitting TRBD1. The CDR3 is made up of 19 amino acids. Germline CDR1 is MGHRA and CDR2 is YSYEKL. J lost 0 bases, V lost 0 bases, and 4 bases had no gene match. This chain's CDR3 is CASSQEPGTGGSGANVLTF. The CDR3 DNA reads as TGCGCCAGCAGCCAAGAGCCGGGGACAGGGGGCTCTGGGGCCAACGTCCTGACTTTC.

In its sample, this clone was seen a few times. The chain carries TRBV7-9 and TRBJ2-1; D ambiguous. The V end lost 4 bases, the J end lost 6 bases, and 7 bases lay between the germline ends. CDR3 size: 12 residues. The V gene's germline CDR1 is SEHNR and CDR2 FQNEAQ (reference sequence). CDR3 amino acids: CASSYAINEQFF. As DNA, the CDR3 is TGTGCCAGCAGCTATGCGATCAATGAGCAGTTCTTC. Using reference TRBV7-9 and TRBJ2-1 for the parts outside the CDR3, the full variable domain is DTGVSQNPRHKITKRGQNVTFRCDPISEHNRLYWYRQTLGQGPEFLTYFQNEAQLEKSRLLSDRFSAERPKGSFSTLEIQRTEQGDSAMYLCASSYAINEQFFGPGTRLTVL.

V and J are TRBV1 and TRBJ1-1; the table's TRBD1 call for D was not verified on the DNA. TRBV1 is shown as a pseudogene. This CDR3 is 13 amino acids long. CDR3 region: CTSRGRGEWGAFF. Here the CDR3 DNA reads TGCACCAGCAGGGGCAGGGGCGAGTGGGGAGCTTTCTTT.

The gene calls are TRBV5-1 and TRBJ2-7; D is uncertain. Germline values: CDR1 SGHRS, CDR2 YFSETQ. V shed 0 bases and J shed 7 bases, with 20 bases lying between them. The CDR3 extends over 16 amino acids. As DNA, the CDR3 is TGCGCCAGCAGCTTGGGAGGCCGTTCCTTGCTCTGGGAGCAGTACTTC. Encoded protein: CASSLGGRSLLWEQYF.

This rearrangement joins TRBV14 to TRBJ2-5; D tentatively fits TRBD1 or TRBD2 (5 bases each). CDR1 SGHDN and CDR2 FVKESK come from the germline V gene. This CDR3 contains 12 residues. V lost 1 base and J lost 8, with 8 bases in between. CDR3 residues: CASSQGGGTQYF. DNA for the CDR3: TGTGCCAGCAGCCAAGGTGGGGGAACCCAGTACTTC. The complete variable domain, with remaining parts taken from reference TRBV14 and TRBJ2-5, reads EAGVTQFPSHSVIEKGQTVTLRCDPISGHDNLYWYRRVMGKEIKFLLHFVKESKQDESGMPNNRFLAERTGGTYSTLKVQPAELEDSGVYFCASSQGGGTQYFGPGTRLLVL.